This T cell receptor beta chain was captured in a study of blood T cell repertoires in COVID-19. For the study at large: Researchers got acute and convalescent COVID-19 samples from the United States, Italy and Spain.

The CDR3 totals 15 residues. Assay used: immunoSEQ multiplex PCR; TCRdb lists only in-frame clones, some missing. The sample lists approximately 260,000 clones, 65% to 80% occurring once. The sequenced sample was peripheral blood. This clonotype was sampled from a middle-aged woman with active or convalescent COVID-19. This chain links TRBV21-1 with TRBJ1-4. TRBV21-1 is given as a pseudogene. CDR3 protein: CASSKEGRGNEKLFF. The CDR3 DNA reads TGTGCCAGCAGCAAAGAAGGGAGAGGTAATGAAAAACTGTTTTTT.